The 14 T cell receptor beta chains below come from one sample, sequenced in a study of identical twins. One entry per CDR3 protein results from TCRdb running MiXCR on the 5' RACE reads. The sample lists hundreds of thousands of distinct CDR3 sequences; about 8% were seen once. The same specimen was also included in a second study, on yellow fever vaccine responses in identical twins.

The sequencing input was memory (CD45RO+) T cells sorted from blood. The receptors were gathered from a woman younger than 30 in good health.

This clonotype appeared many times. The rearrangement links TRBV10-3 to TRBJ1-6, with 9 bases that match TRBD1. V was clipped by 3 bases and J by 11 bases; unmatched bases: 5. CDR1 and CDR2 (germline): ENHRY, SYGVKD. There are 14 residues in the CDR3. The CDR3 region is CAISEGTGTAPLHF. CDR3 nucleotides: TGTGCCATCAGTGAAGGGACAGGGACGGCACCCCTCCACTTT.

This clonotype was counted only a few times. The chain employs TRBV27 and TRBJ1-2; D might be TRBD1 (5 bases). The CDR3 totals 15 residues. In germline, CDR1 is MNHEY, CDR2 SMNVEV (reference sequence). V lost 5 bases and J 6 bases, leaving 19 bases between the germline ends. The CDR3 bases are TGTGCCAGCAGTCTCACAGGCCGCCGAGAACATGGCTACACCTTC. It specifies CASSLTGRREHGYTF.

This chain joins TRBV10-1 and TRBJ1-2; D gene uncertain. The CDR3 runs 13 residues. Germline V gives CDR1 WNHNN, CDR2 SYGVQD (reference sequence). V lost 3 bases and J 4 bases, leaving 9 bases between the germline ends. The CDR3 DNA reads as TGCGCCAGCAGTGAATCGGCAAGCTATGGCTACACCTTC. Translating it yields CASSESASYGYTF.

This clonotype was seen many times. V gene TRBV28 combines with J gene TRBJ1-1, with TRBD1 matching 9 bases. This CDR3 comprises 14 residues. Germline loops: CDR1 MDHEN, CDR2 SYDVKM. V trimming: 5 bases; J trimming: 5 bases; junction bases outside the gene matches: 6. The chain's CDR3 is CASSTGGVGTEAFF. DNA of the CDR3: TGTGCCAGCAGTACAGGGGGCGTTGGTACTGAAGCTTTCTTT.

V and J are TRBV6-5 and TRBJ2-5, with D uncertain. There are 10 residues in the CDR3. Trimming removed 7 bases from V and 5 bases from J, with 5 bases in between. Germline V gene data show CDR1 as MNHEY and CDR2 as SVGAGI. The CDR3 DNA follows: TGTGCCAGCACCGGGGAGACCCAGTACTTC. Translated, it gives CASTGETQYF.

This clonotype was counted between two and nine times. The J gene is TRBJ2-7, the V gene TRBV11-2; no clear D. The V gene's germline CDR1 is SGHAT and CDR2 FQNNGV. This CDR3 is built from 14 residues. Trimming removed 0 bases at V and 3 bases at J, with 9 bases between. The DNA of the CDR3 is TGTGCCAGCAGCTTAGATGCTCTGAGCTACGAGCAGTACGTC. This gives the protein CASSLDALSYEQYV.

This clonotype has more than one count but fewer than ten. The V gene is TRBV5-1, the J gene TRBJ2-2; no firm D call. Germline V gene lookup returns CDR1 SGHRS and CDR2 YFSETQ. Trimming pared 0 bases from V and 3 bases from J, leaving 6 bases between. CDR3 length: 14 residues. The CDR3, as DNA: TGCGCCAGCAGCTTGGAAGGATACACCGGGGAGCTGTTTTTT. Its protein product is CASSLEGYTGELFF.

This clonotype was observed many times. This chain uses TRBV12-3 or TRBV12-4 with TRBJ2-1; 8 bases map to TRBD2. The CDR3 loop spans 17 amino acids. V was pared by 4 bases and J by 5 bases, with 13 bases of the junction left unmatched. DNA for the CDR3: TGTGCCAGCAGTTGGGCCTCGACTAGCGCTTCGAACAATGAGCAGTTCTTC. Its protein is CASSWASTSASNNEQFF.

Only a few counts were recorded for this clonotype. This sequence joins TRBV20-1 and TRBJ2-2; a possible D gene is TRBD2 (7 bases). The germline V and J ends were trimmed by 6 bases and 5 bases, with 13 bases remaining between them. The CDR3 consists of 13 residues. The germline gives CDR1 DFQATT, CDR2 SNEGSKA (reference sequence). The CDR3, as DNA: TGCAGTGCGGTGGGGGGGGCGACCGGGGAGCTGTTTTTT. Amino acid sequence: CSAVGGATGELFF.

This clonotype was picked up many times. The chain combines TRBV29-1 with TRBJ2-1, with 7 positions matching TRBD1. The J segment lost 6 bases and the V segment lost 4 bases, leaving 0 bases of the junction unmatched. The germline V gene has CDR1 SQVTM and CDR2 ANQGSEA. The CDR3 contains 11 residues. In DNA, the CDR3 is TGCAGCGTTGGACAGGGCAATGAGCAGTTCTTC. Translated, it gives CSVGQGNEQFF.

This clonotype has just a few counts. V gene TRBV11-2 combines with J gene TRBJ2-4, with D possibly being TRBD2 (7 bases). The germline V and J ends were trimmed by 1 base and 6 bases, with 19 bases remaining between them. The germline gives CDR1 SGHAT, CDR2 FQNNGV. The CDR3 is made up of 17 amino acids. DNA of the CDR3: TGTGCCAGCAGCTTAGTTTGGGGAGGGGGTACACCAAACATTCAGTACTTC. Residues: CASSLVWGGGTPNIQYF.

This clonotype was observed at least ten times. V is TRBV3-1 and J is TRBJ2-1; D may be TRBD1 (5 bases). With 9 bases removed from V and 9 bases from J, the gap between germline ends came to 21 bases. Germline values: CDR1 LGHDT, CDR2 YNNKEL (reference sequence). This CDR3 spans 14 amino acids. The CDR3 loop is CASCQGTGVSEQFF. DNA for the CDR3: TGTGCCAGTTGTCAGGGTACAGGTGTAAGTGAGCAGTTCTTC.

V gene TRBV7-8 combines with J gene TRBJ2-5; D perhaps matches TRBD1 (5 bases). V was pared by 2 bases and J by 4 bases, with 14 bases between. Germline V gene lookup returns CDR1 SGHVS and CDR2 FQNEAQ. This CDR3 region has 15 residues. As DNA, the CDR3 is TGTGCCAGCAGCTTATCGGTTACAGGTCCAGAGACCCAGTACTTC. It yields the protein CASSLSVTGPETQYF. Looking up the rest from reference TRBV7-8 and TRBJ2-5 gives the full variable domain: GAGVSQSPRYKVAKRGQDVALRCDPISGHVSLFWYQQALGQGPEFLTYFQNEAQLDKSGLPSDRFFAERPEGSVSTLKIQRTQQEDSAVYLCASSLSVTGPETQYFGPGTRLLVL.

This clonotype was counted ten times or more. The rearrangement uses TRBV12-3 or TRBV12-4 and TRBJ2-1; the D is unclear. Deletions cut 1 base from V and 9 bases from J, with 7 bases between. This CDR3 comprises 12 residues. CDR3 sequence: CASSLGVGEQFF. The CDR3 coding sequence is TGTGCCAGCAGTTTAGGGGTGGGTGAGCAGTTCTTC.